The 14 T cell receptor beta chains listed next were all sequenced from one sample in a study of cytomegalovirus exposure and HLA in healthy donors. The PCR had 60 Vbeta and 13 Jbeta primers. TCRdb's table, derived via immunoSEQ multiplex PCR, lists solely in-frame clones and lacks some. The table shows approximately 190,000 clones, with around four fifths occurring only once. The material sequenced was PBMCs. The receptors stem from a woman aged 18-35 years in good health and CMV-seronegative.

The chain employs TRBV6-1 and TRBJ1-5, with unresolved D. The V end was cut by 1 base, the J end by 7 bases, with 17 bases between. CDR1 is MNHNS and CDR2 is SASEGT in the germline V gene. This CDR3 spans 16 amino acids. CDR3 nucleotides: TGTGCCAGCAGTGAAGATATGTGGGCATTGAGCCAGCCCCAGCATTTT. This encodes CASSEDMWALSQPQHF.

The chain employs TRBV5-1 and TRBJ2-2; D perhaps matches TRBD1 (5 bases). Germline V lookup: CDR1 SGHRS, CDR2 YFSETQ. The CDR3 is made up of 16 amino acids. V was trimmed by 2 bases and J by 1 base, leaving 12 bases between them. CDR3 bases: TGCGCCAGCAGCTTACAGGCGTTAAGGAACACCGGGGAGCTGTTTTTT. Amino acid sequence: CASSLQALRNTGELFF.

In this sample, this clone turned up once. The V call is TRBV18, the J call TRBJ2-2; 9 bases line up with TRBD1. CDR1 and CDR2 from the germline V gene are KGHSH and LQKENI. The CDR3 consists of 16 residues. The ends lost 5 bases at V and 1 base at J; junction bases unmatched: 5. CDR3 loop: CASSKQGAQNTGELFF. DNA for the CDR3: TGTGCCAGCTCAAAACAGGGGGCGCAGAACACCGGGGAGCTGTTTTTT.

The J gene is TRBJ2-5, the V gene TRBV6-5; D is perhaps TRBD1 (5 bases). Germline values: CDR1 MNHEY, CDR2 SVGAGI. CDR3 size: 13 residues. Trimming stripped 0 bases from V and 7 bases from J, with 9 bases between. Here the CDR3 DNA reads TGTGCCAGCAGTTACTCGGGCCAGGGGACCCAGTACTTC. This gives the protein CASSYSGQGTQYF.

This chain connects TRBV30 to TRBJ1-6; 10 nucleotides align to TRBD1. After removal of 2 bases from V and 9 bases from J, the junction contained 7 bases not matched to a gene. The germline gives CDR1 GTSNPN, CDR2 SVGIG (reference sequence). The CDR3 totals 15 residues. Here the CDR3 DNA reads TGTGCCTGGAGTCCGCGGACAGGGGGGCGTTCACCCCTCCACTTT. Residues: CAWSPRTGGRSPLHF.

This clone was picked up a small number of times. The chain recombines TRBV5-6 with TRBJ2-1; 7 bases are shared with TRBD2. With V trimmed by 1 base and J by 4 bases, 8 bases remained unmatched. Per germline, CDR1 SGHDT and CDR2 YYEEEE. CDR3 length equals 16 residues. The CDR3 protein is CASSLNPGTTYNEQFF. CDR3 coding DNA: TGTGCCAGCAGCTTGAACCCCGGGACTACTTACAATGAGCAGTTCTTC.

This clone has only a few counts. The chain links TRBV6-5 to TRBJ1-2; D is perhaps TRBD1 (5 bases). CDR1 and CDR2 from the germline V gene are MNHEY and SVGAGI. The germline V and J ends were trimmed by 5 bases and 0 bases, with 10 bases remaining between them. The CDR3 has 14 amino acids. The DNA for the CDR3 is TGTGCCAGCAGTGATACAGGAGCTAACTATGGCTACACCTTC. It yields the protein CASSDTGANYGYTF.

The genes are TRBV5-1 and TRBJ2-3; 11 bases align to TRBD2. J lost 3 bases, V lost 2 bases, and 2 bases had no gene match. The CDR3 consists of 15 residues. Germline assignment: CDR1 SGHRS and CDR2 YFSETQ. The CDR3 sequence: CASSFTSGRTDTQYF. The CDR3 region has the DNA TGCGCCAGCAGCTTTACTAGCGGGAGAACAGATACGCAGTATTTT.

This chain joins TRBV19 and TRBJ2-3, with 8 bases aligning to TRBD1. The CDR3 loop spans 15 amino acids. V shed 3 bases, J shed 4 bases, and the junction held 6 bases outside the gene matches. Germline CDR1 is LNHDA and CDR2 is SQIVND (reference sequence). The CDR3 is CASSIWAGGPDTQYF. CDR3 sequence (DNA): TGTGCCAGTAGTATTTGGGCAGGGGGCCCAGATACGCAGTATTTT.

The gene calls are TRBV2 and TRBJ2-1; TRBD2 matches at 13 bases. This CDR3 has 17 amino acids. V trimming: 6 bases; J trimming: 1 base; junction bases outside the gene matches: 6. The germline CDR1 and CDR2 sequences are SNHLY and FYNNEI. The CDR3: CASRVRTSGSSYNEQFF. In DNA, the CDR3 is TGTGCCAGCAGAGTTCGGACTAGCGGGAGTTCCTACAATGAGCAGTTCTTC.

V usage is TRBV19 and J usage is TRBJ2-2; 10 bases are a match to TRBD1. Germline V gene lookup returns CDR1 LNHDA and CDR2 SQIVND (reference sequence). The junction had 9 bases not matched to a gene; V was cut back by 3 bases and J by 5 bases. CDR3 length equals 17 residues. DNA of the CDR3: TGTGCCAGTAGTATTTTATCCGGGACAGGGGCTACCGGGGAGCTGTTTTTT. Protein sequence: CASSILSGTGATGELFF.

This clone was seen a handful of times. J is TRBJ1-1 and V is TRBV6-5; 7 bases agree with TRBD1. The CDR3 sequence is 13 residues long. The germline V gene has CDR1 MNHEY and CDR2 SVGAGI. V dropped 5 bases and J dropped 4; count of bases not matched to a gene: 4. CDR3 coding DNA: TGTGCCAGCAGTAGGGGGCTGGGCACTGAAGCTTTCTTT. Protein: CASSRGLGTEAFF.

The chain joins TRBV27 to TRBJ2-1, with D unresolved. CDR3 length equals 14 residues. Germline V gives CDR1 MNHEY, CDR2 SMNVEV (reference sequence). V was trimmed by 3 bases and J by 1 base, leaving 7 bases between them. Written as DNA, the CDR3 is TGTGCCAGCAGTTTTGGCGGATCCTACAATGAGCAGTTCTTC. Residues: CASSFGGSYNEQFF.

This sequence joins TRBV23-1 and TRBJ1-1; 8 bases match TRBD1. TRBV23-1 counts as an open reading frame of uncertain function. V was clipped by 1 base and J by 10 bases; unmatched bases: 11. This CDR3 has 15 residues. Here the CDR3 DNA reads TGCGCCAGCAGTCAATTAAGGACAGGGTGGATAGGAGCTTTCTTT. Its translation is CASSQLRTGWIGAFF.